A selection of T cell receptor beta chains follows, all from one sample in a study of T cells after yellow fever vaccination. TCRdb reanalysed the 5' RACE reads using MiXCR and keeps one entry per CDR3 protein. The data hold a few hundred thousand distinct CDR3 sequences, with 8.7% observed a single time. The source was PBMCs, collected on the day of the first yellow fever vaccination. The receptors were gathered from a man between 18 and 29 years old who received the YFV17D yellow fever vaccine. The CDR3 runs from the conserved cysteine through the conserved F or W. The D gene is left open where the match is weak. The size entry is marked missing in some rows and otherwise reads once, few, many or a size class.

CDR3nt | CDR3aa | j_gene | abundance | d_gene | v_gene
TGTGCCAGCAGTGCGGACAGCTACGAGCAGTACTTC | CASSADSYEQYF | TRBJ2-7 | . | . | TRBV6-2/TRBV6-3
TGCGCCAGCGGGTCGACAGGGGCCTACGAGCAGTACTTC | CASGSTGAYEQYF | TRBJ2-7 | many | TRBD1 | TRBV5-1
TGTGCCAGCAGGCCGAGCGAGCTACACACAGATACGCAGTATTTT | CASRPSELHTDTQYF | TRBJ2-3 | many | . | TRBV6-1
TGTGCCAGCATTCTAACGGGGGGCACCGGGGAGCTGTTTTTT | CASILTGGTGELFF | TRBJ2-2 | few | TRBD2 | TRBV12-3/TRBV12-4
TGTGCCAGCAGCTTAACGGGGCTCAGGGGAGCAGATACGCAGTATTTT | CASSLTGLRGADTQYF | TRBJ2-3 | . | . | TRBV7-3
TGCAGTGTTAGGGACTGGGCCAAAGGACAGGGCTCTGAGACCCAGTACTTC | CSVRDWAKGQGSETQYF | TRBJ2-5 | many | TRBD1 | TRBV20-1
TGCAGTGCTATTGGTCGACAGGGGGCCGAAAAACTGTTTTTT | CSAIGRQGAEKLFF | TRBJ1-4 | . | TRBD1 | TRBV20-1
TGTGCCAGCAGACGAGGGACAGGGGCGGGCTACACCTTC | CASRRGTGAGYTF | TRBJ1-2 | many | TRBD1 | TRBV6-5
TGCAGCGTTGAAGTCCCGGGCCTGCCGGAAGCTTTCTTT | CSVEVPGLPEAFF | TRBJ1-1 | few | . | TRBV29-1
TGCGCCAGCAGCTTGTTATCTGGGGGCAATCAGCCCCAGCATTTT | CASSLLSGGNQPQHF | TRBJ1-5 | few | . | TRBV5-1
TGCAGTGCAAGGAACCCGGGACACAGGACCCAGTACTTC | CSARNPGHRTQYF | TRBJ2-5 | few | . | TRBV20-1
TGTGCCAGCAGTTTGACTTCCGCCTCCTACGAGCAGTACTTC | CASSLTSASYEQYF | TRBJ2-7 | many | . | TRBV12-3/TRBV12-4
TGCGCCAGCTCCCACGGGAGGGACACTGAAGCTTTCTTT | CASSHGRDTEAFF | TRBJ1-1 | . | . | TRBV5-1
TGTGCCAGCAGTCCCAACTCCCAGGGGCTACAAGAGACCCAGTACTTC | CASSPNSQGLQETQYF | TRBJ2-5 | . | . | TRBV6-1
TGTGCCAGCAGTGACGGGGAGTATGGCTACACCTTC | CASSDGEYGYTF | TRBJ1-2 | many | . | TRBV6-1
TGCAGCGTTGTGGGCGGGTATTACACAGATACGCAGTATTTT | CSVVGGYYTDTQYF | TRBJ2-3 | . | . | TRBV29-1
TGCAGTGCTCTCACGGGACGGCTGAACACTGAAGCTTTCTTT | CSALTGRLNTEAFF | TRBJ1-1 | . | . | TRBV20-1
TGTGCCACCAGCTGGGGGACTAGCGGGGCCAACAATGAGCAGTTCTTC | CATSWGTSGANNEQFF | TRBJ2-1 | . | TRBD2 | TRBV15
TGTGCCAGCAGCTCCAGTCCGGGGAGGGCAGATACGCAGTATTTT | CASSSSPGRADTQYF | TRBJ2-3 | few | TRBD2 | TRBV5-4
TGTGCCAGCAGCTTGGGACCCACAGGGGGCACTGAAGCTTTCTTT | CASSLGPTGGTEAFF | TRBJ1-1 | . | TRBD1 | TRBV5-5
TGTGCCAGCAGCTTCCTCTCGGCAACCTATTTCTATGGCTACACCTTC | CASSFLSATYFYGYTF | TRBJ1-2 | . | . | TRBV5-4
TGCGCCAGCAGCTTCTGGGGGCGGGATACGCAGTATTTT | CASSFWGRDTQYF | TRBJ2-3 | many | . | TRBV5-1
TGTGCCACCAGCAGAGATGGAGGAGTCACTGAAGCTTTCTTT | CATSRDGGVTEAFF | TRBJ1-1 | few | . | TRBV15
TGTGCCAGTAGCACCCCGGACAGGGGGACCTCCCCTGGGGCCAACGTCCTGACTTTC | CASSTPDRGTSPGANVLTF | TRBJ2-6 | many | TRBD1 | TRBV19
TGTGCCAGCTCACAGGGGACTCCGTCGGGGTTGAATGAGCAGTTCTTC | CASSQGTPSGLNEQFF | TRBJ2-1 | many | . | TRBV18
TGTGCCATCAGTGAGTTCTACGAGCAGTACTTC | CAISEFYEQYF | TRBJ2-7 | . | . | TRBV10-3
TGTGCCAGCAGCGAGCAGGGACACGGGTCCTACGAGCAGTACTTC | CASSEQGHGSYEQYF | TRBJ2-7 | . | . | TRBV9
TGTGCCAGCAGCATCCCAGGACAGGGAAACACCATATATTTT | CASSIPGQGNTIYF | TRBJ1-3 | . | . | TRBV7-9
TGTGCCAGCAGCCGCTTAGGGGCGGGGCAGCCCCAGCATTTT | CASSRLGAGQPQHF | TRBJ1-5 | few | . | TRBV7-8
TGTGCCGTCGGGGGTGAGCAGTTCTTC | CAVGGEQFF | TRBJ2-1 | . | . | TRBV7-2
TGTGCCAGCAGCCCGGGACAGGGAGTAAACTATGGCTACACCTTC | CASSPGQGVNYGYTF | TRBJ1-2 | many | TRBD1 | TRBV4-2
TGTGCCAGCAGTCCGCCCGAGCCCCGGTCACCCCTCCACTTT | CASSPPEPRSPLHF | TRBJ1-6 | few | . | TRBV6-1
TGTGCCAGCAGCCAAACGGGGACCGGCGCTTATACGCAGTATTTT | CASSQTGTGAYTQYF | TRBJ2-3 | . | . | TRBV7-3
TGTGCCAGCAGCCAAGTCGGGGCAAGCTCTGGAAACACCATATATTTT | CASSQVGASSGNTIYF | TRBJ1-3 | many | . | TRBV3-1
TGTGCCAGCAGCCCGGACTATAACTATGGCTACACCTTC | CASSPDYNYGYTF | TRBJ1-2 | . | . | TRBV5-6
TGCGCCAGCAGCCAGGTTAATTCACCCCTCCACTTT | CASSQVNSPLHF | TRBJ1-6 | many | . | TRBV4-3
TGCGCCAGCAGCCAAGAGACTAGCGGGGTCGTCGCAGATACGCAGTATTTT | CASSQETSGVVADTQYF | TRBJ2-3 | . | TRBD2 | TRBV4-1
TGCAGTGCTAGAGTCTCCGGGGATCAGCCCCAGCATTTT | CSARVSGDQPQHF | TRBJ1-5 | many | . | TRBV20-1
TGTGCCAGCAGTTTCGGGATTGGGTCCCTATCCTATAATTCACCCCTCCACTTT | CASSFGIGSLSYNSPLHF | TRBJ1-6 | . | . | TRBV12-3/TRBV12-4
TGTGCCAGCAGTTTACGGACAGGGGCAGTAGATGGCTACACCTTC | CASSLRTGAVDGYTF | TRBJ1-2 | few | TRBD1 | TRBV12-3/TRBV12-4
TGCGCCAGCAGCTTGGGGCGGGGGAAGGAAGAGACCCAGTACTTC | CASSLGRGKEETQYF | TRBJ2-5 | few | TRBD2 | TRBV5-1